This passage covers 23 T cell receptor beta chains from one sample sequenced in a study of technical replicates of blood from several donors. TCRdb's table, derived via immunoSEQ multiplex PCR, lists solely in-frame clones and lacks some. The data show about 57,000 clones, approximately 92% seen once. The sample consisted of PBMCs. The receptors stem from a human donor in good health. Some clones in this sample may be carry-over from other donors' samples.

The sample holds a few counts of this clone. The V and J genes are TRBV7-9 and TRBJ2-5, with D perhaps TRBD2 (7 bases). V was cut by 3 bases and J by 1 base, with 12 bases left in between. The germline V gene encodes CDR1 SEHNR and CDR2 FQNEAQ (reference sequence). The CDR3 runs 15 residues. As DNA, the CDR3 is TGTGCCAGCAGCTTCCTAGGGGGGGTCCAAGAGACCCAGTACTTC. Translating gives CASSFLGGVQETQYF. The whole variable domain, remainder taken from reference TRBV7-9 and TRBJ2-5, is DTGVSQNPRHKITKRGQNVTFRCDPISEHNRLYWYRQTLGQGPEFLTYFQNEAQLEKSRLLSDRFSAERPKGSFSTLEIQRTEQGDSAMYLCASSFLGGVQETQYFGPGTRLLVL.

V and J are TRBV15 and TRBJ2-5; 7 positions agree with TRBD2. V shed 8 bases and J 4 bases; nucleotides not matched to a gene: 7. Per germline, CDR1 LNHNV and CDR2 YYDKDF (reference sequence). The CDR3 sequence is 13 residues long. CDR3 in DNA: TGTGCCACCCAAAATGGGAGGGCAGAGACCCAGTACTTC. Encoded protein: CATQNGRAETQYF.

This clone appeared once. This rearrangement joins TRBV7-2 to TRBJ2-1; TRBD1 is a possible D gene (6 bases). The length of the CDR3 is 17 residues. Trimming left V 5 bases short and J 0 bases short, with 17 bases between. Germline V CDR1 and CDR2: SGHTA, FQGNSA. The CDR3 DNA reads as TGTGCCAGCAGCATAGTCGGGACACCTTACTCCTACAATGAGCAGTTCTTC. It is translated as CASSIVGTPYSYNEQFF.

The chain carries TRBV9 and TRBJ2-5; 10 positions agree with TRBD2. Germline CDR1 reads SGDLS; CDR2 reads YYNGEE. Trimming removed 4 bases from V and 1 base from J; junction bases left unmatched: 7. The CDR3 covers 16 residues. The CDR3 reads CASSPLTSGPQETQYF. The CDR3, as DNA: TGTGCCAGCAGCCCGCTGACTAGCGGGCCCCAAGAGACCCAGTACTTC. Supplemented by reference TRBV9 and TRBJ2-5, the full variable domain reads DSGVTQTPKHLITATGQRVTLRCSPRSGDLSVYWYQQSLDQGLQFLIQYYNGEERAKGNILERFSAQQFPDLHSELNLSSLELGDSALYFCASSPLTSGPQETQYFGPGTRLLVL.

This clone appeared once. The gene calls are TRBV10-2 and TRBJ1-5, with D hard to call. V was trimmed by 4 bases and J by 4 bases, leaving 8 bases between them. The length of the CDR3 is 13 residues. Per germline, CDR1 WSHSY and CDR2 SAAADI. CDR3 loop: CASSGSANQPQHF. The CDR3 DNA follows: TGCGCCAGCAGTGGTTCTGCGAATCAGCCCCAGCATTTT.

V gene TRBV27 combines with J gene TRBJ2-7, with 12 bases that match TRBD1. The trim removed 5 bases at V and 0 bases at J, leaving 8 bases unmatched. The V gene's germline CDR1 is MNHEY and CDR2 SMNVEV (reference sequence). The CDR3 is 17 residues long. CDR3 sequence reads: CASSGDRGPKNSYEQYF. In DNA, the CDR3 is TGTGCCAGCAGTGGGGACAGGGGGCCTAAGAACTCCTACGAGCAGTACTTC.

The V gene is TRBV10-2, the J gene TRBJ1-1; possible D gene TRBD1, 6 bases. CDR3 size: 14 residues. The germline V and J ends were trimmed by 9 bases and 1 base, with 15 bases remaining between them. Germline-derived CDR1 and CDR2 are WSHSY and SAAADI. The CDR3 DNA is TGCGCCAGTGTATCACGGACAGCGAACACTGAAGCTTTCTTT. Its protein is CASVSRTANTEAFF.

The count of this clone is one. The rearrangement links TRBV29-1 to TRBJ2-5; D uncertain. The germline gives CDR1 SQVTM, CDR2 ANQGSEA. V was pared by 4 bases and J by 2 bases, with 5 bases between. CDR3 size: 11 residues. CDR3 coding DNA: TGCAGCGTTGGACTGCAAGAGACCCAGTACTTC. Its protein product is CSVGLQETQYF.

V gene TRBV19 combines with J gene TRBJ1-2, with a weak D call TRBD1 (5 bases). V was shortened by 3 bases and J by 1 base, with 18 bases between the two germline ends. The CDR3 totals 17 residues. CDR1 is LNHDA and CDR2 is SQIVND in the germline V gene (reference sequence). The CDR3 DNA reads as TGTGCCAGTAGTATTAATCCGGGTACGGGGGGTAACTATGGCTACACCTTC. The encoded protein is CASSINPGTGGNYGYTF.

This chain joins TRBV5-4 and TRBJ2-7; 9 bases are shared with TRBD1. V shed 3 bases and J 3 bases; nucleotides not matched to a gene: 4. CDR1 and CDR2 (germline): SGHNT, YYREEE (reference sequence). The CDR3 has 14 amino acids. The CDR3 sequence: CASSSPGQGYEQYF. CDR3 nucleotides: TGTGCCAGCAGCTCTCCGGGACAGGGCTACGAGCAGTACTTC.

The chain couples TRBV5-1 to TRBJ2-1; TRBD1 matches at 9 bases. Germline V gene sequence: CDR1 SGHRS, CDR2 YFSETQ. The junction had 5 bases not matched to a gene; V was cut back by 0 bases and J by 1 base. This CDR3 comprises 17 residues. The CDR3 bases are TGCGCCAGCAGCTTGGGGACAGGGGTAGGTTCCTACAATGAGCAGTTCTTC. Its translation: CASSLGTGVGSYNEQFF.

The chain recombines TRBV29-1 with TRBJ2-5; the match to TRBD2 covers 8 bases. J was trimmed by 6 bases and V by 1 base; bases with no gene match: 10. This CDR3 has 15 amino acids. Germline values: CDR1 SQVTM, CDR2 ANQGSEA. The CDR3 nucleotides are TGCAGCGTTGAAGGGTCCGGCGGGGGGCGAAAGACCCAGTACTTC. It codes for CSVEGSGGGRKTQYF.

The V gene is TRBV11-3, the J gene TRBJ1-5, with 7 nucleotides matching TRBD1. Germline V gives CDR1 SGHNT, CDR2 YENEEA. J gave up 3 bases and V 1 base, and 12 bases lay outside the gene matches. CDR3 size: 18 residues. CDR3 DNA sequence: TGTGCCAGCAGCTTAGGGCCTCGAGACAGGGTTACCAATCAGCCCCAGCATTTT. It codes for CASSLGPRDRVTNQPQHF.

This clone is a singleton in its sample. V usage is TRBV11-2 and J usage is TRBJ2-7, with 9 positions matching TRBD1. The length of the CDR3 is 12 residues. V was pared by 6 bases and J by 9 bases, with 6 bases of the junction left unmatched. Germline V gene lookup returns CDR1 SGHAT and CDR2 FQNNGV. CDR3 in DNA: TGTGCCAGCAGGGGGACAGGGAATCGGCAGTACTTC. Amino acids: CASRGTGNRQYF. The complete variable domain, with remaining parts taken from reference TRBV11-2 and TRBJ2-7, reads EAGVAQSPRYKIIEKRQSVAFWCNPISGHATLYWYQQILGQGPKLLIQFQNNGVVDDSQLPKDRFSAERLKGVDSTLKIQPAKLEDSAVYLCASRGTGNRQYFGPGTRLTVT.

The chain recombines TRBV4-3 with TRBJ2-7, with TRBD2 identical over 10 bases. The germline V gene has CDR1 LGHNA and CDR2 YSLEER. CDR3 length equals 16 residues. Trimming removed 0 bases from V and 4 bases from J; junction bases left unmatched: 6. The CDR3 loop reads CASSQDGSGRAYEQYF. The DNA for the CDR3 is TGCGCCAGCAGCCAAGATGGGAGCGGGAGGGCTTACGAGCAGTACTTC.

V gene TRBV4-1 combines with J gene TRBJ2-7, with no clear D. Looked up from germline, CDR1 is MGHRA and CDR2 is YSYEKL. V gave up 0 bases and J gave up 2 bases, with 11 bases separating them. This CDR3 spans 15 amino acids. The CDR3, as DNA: TGCGCCAGCAGCCAAGACCCCACGAGAACCTACGAGCAGTACTTC. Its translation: CASSQDPTRTYEQYF.

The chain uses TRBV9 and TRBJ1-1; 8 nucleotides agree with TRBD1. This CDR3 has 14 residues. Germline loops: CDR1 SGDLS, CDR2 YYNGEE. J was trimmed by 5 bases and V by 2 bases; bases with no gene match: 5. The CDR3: CASSVEQGGTEAFF. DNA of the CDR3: TGTGCCAGCAGCGTGGAACAGGGGGGAACTGAAGCTTTCTTT.

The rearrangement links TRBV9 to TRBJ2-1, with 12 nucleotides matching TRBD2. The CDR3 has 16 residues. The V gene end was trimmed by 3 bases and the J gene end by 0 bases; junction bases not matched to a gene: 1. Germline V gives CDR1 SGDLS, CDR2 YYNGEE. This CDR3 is CASSASGRGSYNEQFF. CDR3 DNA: TGTGCCAGCAGCGCTAGCGGGAGGGGCTCCTACAATGAGCAGTTCTTC.

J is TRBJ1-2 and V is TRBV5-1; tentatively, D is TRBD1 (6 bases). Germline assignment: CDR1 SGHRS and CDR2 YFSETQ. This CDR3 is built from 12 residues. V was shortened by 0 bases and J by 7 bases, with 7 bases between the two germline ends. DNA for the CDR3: TGCGCCAGCAGCTTGGAACAGGGTGGCTACACCTTC. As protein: CASSLEQGGYTF.

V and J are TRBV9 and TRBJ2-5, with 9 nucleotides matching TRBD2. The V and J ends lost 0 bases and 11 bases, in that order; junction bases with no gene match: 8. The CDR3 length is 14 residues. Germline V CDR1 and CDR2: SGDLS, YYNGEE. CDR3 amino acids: CASSVDLAGREQYF. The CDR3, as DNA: TGTGCCAGCAGCGTAGATCTAGCGGGGAGAGAACAGTACTTC.

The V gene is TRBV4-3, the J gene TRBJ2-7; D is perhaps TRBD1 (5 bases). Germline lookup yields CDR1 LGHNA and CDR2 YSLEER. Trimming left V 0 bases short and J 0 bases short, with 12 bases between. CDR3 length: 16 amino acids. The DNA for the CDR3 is TGCGCCAGCAGCCAAGATCCCCAGACAGTCTCCTACGAGCAGTACTTC. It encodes CASSQDPQTVSYEQYF.

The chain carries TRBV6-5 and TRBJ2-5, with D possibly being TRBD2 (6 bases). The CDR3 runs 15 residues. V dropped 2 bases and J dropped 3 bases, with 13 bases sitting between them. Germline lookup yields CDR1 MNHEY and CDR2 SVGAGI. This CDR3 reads CASSYTPRGKETQYF. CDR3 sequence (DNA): TGTGCCAGCAGTTACACACCTCGCGGGAAAGAGACCCAGTACTTC.

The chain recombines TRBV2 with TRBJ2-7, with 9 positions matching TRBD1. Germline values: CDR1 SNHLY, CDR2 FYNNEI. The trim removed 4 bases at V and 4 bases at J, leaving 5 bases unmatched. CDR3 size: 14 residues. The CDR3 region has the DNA TGTGCCAGCAGTGGGGGACAGGGAGAATACGAGCAGTACTTC. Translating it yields CASSGGQGEYEQYF.